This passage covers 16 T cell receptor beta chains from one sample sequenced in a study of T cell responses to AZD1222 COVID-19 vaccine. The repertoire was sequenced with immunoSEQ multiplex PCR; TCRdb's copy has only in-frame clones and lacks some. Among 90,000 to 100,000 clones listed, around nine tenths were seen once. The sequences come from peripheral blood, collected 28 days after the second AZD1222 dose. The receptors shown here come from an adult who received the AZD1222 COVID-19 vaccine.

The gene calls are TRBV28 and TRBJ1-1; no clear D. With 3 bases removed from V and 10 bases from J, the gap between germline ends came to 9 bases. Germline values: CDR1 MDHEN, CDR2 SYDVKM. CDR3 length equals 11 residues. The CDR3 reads CASSFGVGAFF. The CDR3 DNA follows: TGTGCCAGCAGTTTCGGAGTTGGAGCTTTCTTT.

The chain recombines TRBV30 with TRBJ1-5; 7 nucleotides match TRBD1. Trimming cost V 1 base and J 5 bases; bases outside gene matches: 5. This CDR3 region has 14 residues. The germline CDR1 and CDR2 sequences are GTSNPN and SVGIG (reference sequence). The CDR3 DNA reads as TGTGCCTGGAGTGCCGGACAGGTAGATCAGCCCCAGCATTTT. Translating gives CAWSAGQVDQPQHF.

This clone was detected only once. This chain's CDR3 is CASSLRTSGRRYTQYF. In DNA form, the CDR3 reads TGTGCCAGCAGCTTACGGACTAGCGGGAGGAGGTATACGCAGTATTTT. This sequence joins TRBV11-1 and TRBJ2-3; 14 bases are shared with TRBD2. Losses at the gene ends were 2 bases for V and 7 bases for J; bases not matched to a gene: 5. This CDR3 has 16 amino acids. Germline V lookup: CDR1 SGHAT, CDR2 FQDESV (reference sequence).

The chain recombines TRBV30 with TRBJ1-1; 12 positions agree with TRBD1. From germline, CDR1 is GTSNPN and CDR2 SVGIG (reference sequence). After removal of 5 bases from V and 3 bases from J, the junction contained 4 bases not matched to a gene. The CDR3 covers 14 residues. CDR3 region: CAWGTGGKYTEAFF. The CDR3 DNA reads TGTGCCTGGGGGACAGGGGGCAAGTACACTGAAGCTTTCTTT.

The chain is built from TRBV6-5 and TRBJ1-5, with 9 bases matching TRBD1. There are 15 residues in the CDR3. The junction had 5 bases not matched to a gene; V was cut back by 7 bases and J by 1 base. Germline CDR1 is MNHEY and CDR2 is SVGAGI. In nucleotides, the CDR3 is TGTGCCAGCAACACAGGGGGCTCAAGCAATCAGCCCCAGCATTTT. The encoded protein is CASNTGGSSNQPQHF.

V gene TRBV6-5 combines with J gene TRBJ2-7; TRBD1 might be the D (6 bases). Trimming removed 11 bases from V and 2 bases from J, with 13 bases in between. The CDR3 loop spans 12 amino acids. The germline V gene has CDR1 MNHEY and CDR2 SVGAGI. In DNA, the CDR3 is TGTGCCGCCAGGGGCGGACCCTACGAGCAGTACTTC. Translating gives CAARGGPYEQYF.

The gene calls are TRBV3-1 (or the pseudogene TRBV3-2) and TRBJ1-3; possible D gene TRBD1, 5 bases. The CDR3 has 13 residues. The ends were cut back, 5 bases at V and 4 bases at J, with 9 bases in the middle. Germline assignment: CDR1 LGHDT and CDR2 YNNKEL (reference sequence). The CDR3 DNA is TGTGCCAGCAGCTCTCGGACAGGAAACACCATATATTTT. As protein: CASSSRTGNTIYF.

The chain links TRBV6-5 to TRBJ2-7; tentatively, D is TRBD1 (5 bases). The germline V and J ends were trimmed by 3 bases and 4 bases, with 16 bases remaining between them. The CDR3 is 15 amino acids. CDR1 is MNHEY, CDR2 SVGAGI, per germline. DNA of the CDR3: TGTGCCAGCAGTTATAATTTAGGGGCAGGGTACGAGCAGTACTTC. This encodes CASSYNLGAGYEQYF.

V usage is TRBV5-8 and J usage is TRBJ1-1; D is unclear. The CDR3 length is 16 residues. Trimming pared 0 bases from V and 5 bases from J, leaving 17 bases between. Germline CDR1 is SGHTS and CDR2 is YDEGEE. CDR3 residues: CASSLALGVTSTEAFF. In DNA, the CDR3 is TGTGCCAGCAGCTTGGCCCTAGGCGTGACTTCGACTGAAGCTTTCTTT.

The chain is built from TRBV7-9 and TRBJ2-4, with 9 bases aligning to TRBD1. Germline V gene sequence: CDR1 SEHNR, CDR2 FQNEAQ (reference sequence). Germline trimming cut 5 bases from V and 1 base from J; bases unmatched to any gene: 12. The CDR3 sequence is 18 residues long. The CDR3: CASSNLARDREAKNIQYF. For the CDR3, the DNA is TGTGCCAGCAGCAACCTAGCTCGGGACAGGGAGGCCAAAAACATTCAGTACTTC. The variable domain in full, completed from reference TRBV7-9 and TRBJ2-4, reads DTGVSQNPRHKITKRGQNVTFRCDPISEHNRLYWYRQTLGQGPEFLTYFQNEAQLEKSRLLSDRFSAERPKGSFSTLEIQRTEQGDSAMYLCASSNLARDREAKNIQYFGAGTRLSVL.

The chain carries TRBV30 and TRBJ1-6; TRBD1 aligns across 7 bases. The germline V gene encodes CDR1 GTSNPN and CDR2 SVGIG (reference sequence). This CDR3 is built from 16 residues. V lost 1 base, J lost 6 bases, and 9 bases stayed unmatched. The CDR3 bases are TGTGCCTGGAGTGAAGGAAGAAGGGGGCGTAATTCACCCCTCCACTTT. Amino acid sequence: CAWSEGRRGRNSPLHF.

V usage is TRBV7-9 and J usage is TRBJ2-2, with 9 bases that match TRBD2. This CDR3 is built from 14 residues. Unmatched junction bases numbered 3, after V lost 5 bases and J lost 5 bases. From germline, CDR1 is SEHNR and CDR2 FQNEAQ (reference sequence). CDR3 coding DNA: TGTGCCAGCAGCCATAGCGGGGGAACCGGGGAGCTGTTTTTT. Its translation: CASSHSGGTGELFF.

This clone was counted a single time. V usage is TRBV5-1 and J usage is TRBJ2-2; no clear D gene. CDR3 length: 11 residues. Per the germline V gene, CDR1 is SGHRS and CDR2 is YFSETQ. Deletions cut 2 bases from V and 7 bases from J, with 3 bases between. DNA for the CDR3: TGCGCCAGCAGCTTTGACGGGGAGCTGTTTTTT. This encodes CASSFDGELFF.

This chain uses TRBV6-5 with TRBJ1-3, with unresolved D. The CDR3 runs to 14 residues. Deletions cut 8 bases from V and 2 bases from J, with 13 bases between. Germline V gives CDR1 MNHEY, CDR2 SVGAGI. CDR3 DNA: TGTGCCAGCCAAAAAGTACGGCCTGGAAACACCATATATTTT. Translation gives CASQKVRPGNTIYF.

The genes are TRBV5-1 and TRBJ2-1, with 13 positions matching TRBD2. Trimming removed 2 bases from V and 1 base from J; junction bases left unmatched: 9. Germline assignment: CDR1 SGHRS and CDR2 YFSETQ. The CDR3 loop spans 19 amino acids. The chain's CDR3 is CASSFSITSGRASYNEQFF. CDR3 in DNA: TGCGCCAGCAGCTTTAGTATAACTAGCGGGAGGGCGTCCTACAATGAGCAGTTCTTC.

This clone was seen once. CDR3 nucleotides: TGTGCCAGCAGCCGGACTAGCGGGATCGGTGATACGCAGTATTTT. This gives the protein CASSRTSGIGDTQYF. The genes are TRBV7-3 and TRBJ2-3; TRBD2 aligns across 12 bases. The length of the CDR3 is 15 residues. Germline V lookup: CDR1 SGHTA, CDR2 FQGTGA. V trimming: 5 bases; J trimming: 6 bases; junction bases outside the gene matches: 6.